A selection of T cell receptor beta chains follows, all from one sample in a study of T cell repertoires in cytomegalovirus infection. From the reads, TCRdb called clonotypes with MiXCR, one entry per CDR3 protein. The sample holds a few hundred thousand distinct CDR3 sequences, more than 8% seen once. The source material was PBMCs. These receptors were collected from a human donor in good health (CMV status not recorded). Some clones in this sample may be carry-over from other donors' samples. Both conserved end residues are trimmed from each CDR3.

cdr3_length,v_call,cdr3_aa
14,TRBV7-3,ASSLEGQLNNSPLH
13,TRBV28,ASSISTLGGETQY
12,TRBV20-1,SARVRGSNQPQH
14,TRBV12-5,ASGLWTSGPYNEQF
10,TRBV3-1,ASSEVGGPQH
14,TRBV6-2/TRBV6-3,ASSSSVGIHSYEQY
14,TRBV7-1,ASSLRTSRYYNEQF
8,TRBV20-1,SAPGGRQF
13,TRBV7-2,ASSPQGGLMTEAF
11,TRBV7-2,ASSFRGESELF
13,TRBV28,ASSLLGPGRETQY
13,TRBV20-1,SADTLTLRSYEQY
17,TRBV15,ATSRGSGRATVSRETQY
14,TRBV7-2,ASRFGTGKNQETQY
11,TRBV10-3,AISESVGGSYT
10,TRBV12-3/TRBV12-4,ASSPGTPRAY
15,TRBV7-2,ASSLEPDRASRGEQF
9,TRBV7-9,ASSPQNTQY
15,TRBV7-3,ASSLMGTGVLDTEAF
15,TRBV7-8,ASSEPPGQGADTEAF
13,TRBV28,ASSFARGRNTEAF
15,TRBV2,ASSEALWGQGIDEQF
12,TRBV20-1,SAGEDRYNEKLF
14,TRBV7-9,ASSLASGWKGETQY
13,TRBV19,ASSGLAGGQDEQF
13,TRBV6-6,ASSYSGGANTEAF
14,TRBV4-1,ASSQDRNSGAYEQC
15,TRBV6-1,ASSLKTGGPSTDTQY
12,TRBV12-3/TRBV12-4,ASSSTGLWETQY
17,TRBV7-2,ASSPSRNKAGTNTGELF
10,TRBV28,ASSSRLSSKY
16,TRBV27,ASSSRQAATLSEGTIY
13,TRBV7-6,ASSLADGPTDTQY
11,TRBV11-1,ASSSILGTEAF
13,TRBV6-6,ASSYLASEGGEQY
9,TRBV7-2,ASSLSVGQY
12,TRBV30,AWSVGQGASPLH
12,TRBV7-2,ASSLVEDRVGSV
11,TRBV5-4,ASSLAGHYGYT
12,TRBV12-3/TRBV12-4,ASSQTGPEAPLH
11,TRBV7-2,ASSVSNYNEQF
12,TRBV28,ASSLIRGNQPQH
14,TRBV12-3/TRBV12-4,ASSLAGGPNTGELF
13,TRBV4-2,ASSLGGPSYNEQF
11,TRBV7-2,ASSYDRGRGYT
15,TRBV7-2,ASSLTGTSGSSYEQY